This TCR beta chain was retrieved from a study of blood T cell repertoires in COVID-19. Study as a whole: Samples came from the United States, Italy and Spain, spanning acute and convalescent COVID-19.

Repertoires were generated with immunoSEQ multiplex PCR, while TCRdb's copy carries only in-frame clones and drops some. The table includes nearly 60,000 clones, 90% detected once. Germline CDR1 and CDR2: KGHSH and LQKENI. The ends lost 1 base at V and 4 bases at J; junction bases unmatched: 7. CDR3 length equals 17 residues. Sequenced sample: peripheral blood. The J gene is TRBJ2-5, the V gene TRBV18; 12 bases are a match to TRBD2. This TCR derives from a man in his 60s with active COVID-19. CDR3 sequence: CASSPRPGLAGRETQYF. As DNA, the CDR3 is TGTGCCAGCTCACCACGCCCGGGACTAGCGGGTCGAGAGACCCAGTACTTC. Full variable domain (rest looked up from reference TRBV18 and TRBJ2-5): NAGVMQNPRHLVRRRGQEARLRCSPMKGHSHVYWYRQLPEEGLKFMVYLQKENIIDESGMPKERFSAEFPKEGPSILRIQQVVRGDSAAYFCASSPRPGLAGRETQYFGPGTRLLVL.